This TCR beta chain came from a study of beta chain features in type 1 diabetes. This CDR3 is built from 14 residues. The germline V gene encodes CDR1 MDHEN and CDR2 SYDVKM. Trimming left V 8 bases short and J 1 base short, with 15 bases between. The sample holds a few counts of this clone. Sequencing targeted expressed TCRB transcripts, as all isolated RNA had been reverse transcribed. TCRdb's table, derived via immunoSEQ multiplex PCR, lists solely in-frame clones and lacks some. This table has approximately 380,000 clones, roughly 16% appearing once. Sequencing was done on a sample of naive CD4+ T cells from blood. This TCR derives from a woman aged 18-29 years in good health. This chain links TRBV28 with TRBJ2-7; tentatively, D is TRBD1 (6 bases). CDR3 residues: CASPPPQGSYEQYF. As DNA, the CDR3 is TGTGCCAGCCCTCCCCCCCAGGGGTCCTACGAGCAGTACTTC.